This paragraph covers one T cell receptor beta chain sequence. Its target is unknown. Trimming cost V 6 bases and J 7 bases, with 22 bases left between them. This CDR3 has 16 amino acids. The germline CDR1 and CDR2 sequences are SGHTA and FQGNSA. The source of the sample is a study of T cells in Graves' hyperthyroidism and ophthalmopathy. The investigators amplified TCR beta CDR3 regions from RNA transcripts. First-round RT-PCR of the TCR CDR3 relied on the HTBI primer set. MiXCR, applied by TCRdb to the multiplex PCR reads, yields one record per CDR3 protein. The data contain more than 600,000 distinct CDR3 sequences, 16% of them singletons. Overall study results and limits: The blood repertoire included most of the expanded thyroid clonotypes above 0.001.

Over 18 months, lack of ophthalmopathy progression marked Graves' hyperthyroidism as stable. The clonotype originates from a man aged 18 to 30 with Graves' hyperthyroidism. The sequenced sample consisted of blood. The rearrangement joins TRBV7-2 to TRBJ2-1; weak D call: TRBD2 (6 bases). The CDR3 reads CASRHTSSRVRNEQFF. For the CDR3, the DNA is TGTGCCAGCAGGCACACTAGCTCGAGAGTGAGGAATGAGCAGTTCTTC.